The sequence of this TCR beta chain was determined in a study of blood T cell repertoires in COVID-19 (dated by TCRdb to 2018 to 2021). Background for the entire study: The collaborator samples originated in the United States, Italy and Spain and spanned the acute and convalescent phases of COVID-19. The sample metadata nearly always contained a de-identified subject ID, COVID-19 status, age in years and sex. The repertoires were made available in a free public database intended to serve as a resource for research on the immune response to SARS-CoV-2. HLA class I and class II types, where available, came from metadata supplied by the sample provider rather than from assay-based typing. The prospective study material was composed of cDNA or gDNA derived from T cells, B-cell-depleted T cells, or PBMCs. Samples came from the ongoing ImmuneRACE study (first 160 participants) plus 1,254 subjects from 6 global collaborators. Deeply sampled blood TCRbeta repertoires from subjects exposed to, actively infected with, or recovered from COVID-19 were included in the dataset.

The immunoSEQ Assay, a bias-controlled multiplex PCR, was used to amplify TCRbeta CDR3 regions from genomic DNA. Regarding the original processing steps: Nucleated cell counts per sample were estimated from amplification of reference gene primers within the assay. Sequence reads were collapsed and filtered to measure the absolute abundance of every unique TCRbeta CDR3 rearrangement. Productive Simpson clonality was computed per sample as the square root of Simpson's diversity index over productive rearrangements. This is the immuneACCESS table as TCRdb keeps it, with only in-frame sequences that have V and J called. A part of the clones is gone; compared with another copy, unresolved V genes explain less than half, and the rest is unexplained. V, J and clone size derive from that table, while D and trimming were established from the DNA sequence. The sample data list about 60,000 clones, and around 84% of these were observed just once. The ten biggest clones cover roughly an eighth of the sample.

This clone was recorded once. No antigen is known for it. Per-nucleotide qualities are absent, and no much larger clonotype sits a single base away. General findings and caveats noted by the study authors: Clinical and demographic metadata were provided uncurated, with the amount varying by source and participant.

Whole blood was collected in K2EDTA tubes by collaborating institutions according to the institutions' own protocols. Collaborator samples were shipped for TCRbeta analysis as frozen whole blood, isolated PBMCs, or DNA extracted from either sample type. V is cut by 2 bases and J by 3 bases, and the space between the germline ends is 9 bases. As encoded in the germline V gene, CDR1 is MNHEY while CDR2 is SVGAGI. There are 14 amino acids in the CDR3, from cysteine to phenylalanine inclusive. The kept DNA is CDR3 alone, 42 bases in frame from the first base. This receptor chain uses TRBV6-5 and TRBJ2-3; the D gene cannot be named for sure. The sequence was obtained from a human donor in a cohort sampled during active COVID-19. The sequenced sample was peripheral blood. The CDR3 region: CASSYQASTDTQYF. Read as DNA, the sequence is TGTGCCAGCAGTTACCAGGCGAGTACAGATACGCAGTATTTT.